This TCR beta chain was retrieved from a study of blood T cell repertoires in COVID-19. Study-wide context: Acute-phase and convalescent COVID-19 samples originated in the United States, Italy and Spain. PBMCs, B-cell-depleted T cells, or T cells were the source of the cDNA or gDNA that made up the material.

The data were produced by immunoSEQ multiplex PCR, yet TCRdb's version contains in-frame clones alone and is incomplete. The repertoire holds approximately 220,000 clones, with around four fifths as singletons. The CDR3 runs 16 residues. Trimming took off 0 bases at V and 1 base at J, with 13 bases between the two ends. CDR1 MGHRA and CDR2 YSYEKL come from the germline V gene. The clonotype comes from a woman in her fifties or sixties with acute or convalescent COVID-19. Source material: peripheral blood. This chain uses TRBV4-1 with TRBJ2-7; weak D call: TRBD2 (5 bases). DNA for the CDR3: TGCGCCAGCAGCCAAGAGGGGTCTAGCAAATCCTACGAGCAGTACTTC. Its translation is CASSQEGSSKSYEQYF.